The source of this T cell receptor beta chain is a study of identical twins (dated by TCRdb to between 2015 and 2016). Regarding the complete study: The study deep-sequenced TCR alpha and beta repertoires from monozygotic twins, unrelated adults of various ages and cord blood to test whether fetal clonotypes persist. To rule out contamination, the twin experiments were replicated at different times with different library preparation protocols.

Every donor in the study was a healthy Caucasian. The twin cohort comprised three pairs of female monozygotic twins, all aged roughly 18 to 29 years. The RNA used for TCR libraries was isolated from peripheral blood mononuclear cells. Libraries were prepared through 5' RACE. The listed sequencing device is Illumina HiSeq 2000. Template switching introduced a universal primer binding site; the final cDNA contained a unique molecular identifier, enabling accurate counting of TCR cDNA molecules. First-strand cDNA for TCR alpha and beta chains was synthesized from specific primers in the conserved constant-segment region. To control for contamination, each cDNA library was double barcoded with a SMART-Mk sample barcode plus Illumina barcodes. TruSeq adapter sequences, together with Illumina sample barcodes, were added in two successive PCR steps. The TCR alpha and beta cDNA libraries were sequenced on the Illumina HiSeq platform using custom primers. In the source study's methods: MiGEC processed the raw reads to extract unique molecular identifiers, while MiXCR was used to determine the CDR3 positions. For each individual, recombination models were inferred using an EM algorithm with the repgenHMM and IGoR tools. Shared clonotypes were analyzed with the tcR package in R, and sharing was normalized by the product of cloneset sizes. To study raw recombination free of thymic and clonal selection effects, out-of-frame nonproductive sequences were analyzed. In-frame beta chains were kept once TCRdb had trimmed the public reads at Q25 with fastp and called clones with MiXCR. Rows with one shared CDR3 protein collapse into an entry with the most common genes and DNA. These V and J calls rely on TCRdb rather than the paper's analysis. For this sample the table gives hundreds of thousands of distinct CDR3 sequences, of which 21% were detected only once. The ten largest clones add up to 4% to 4.5% of the sample.

Turning to this clonotype: Which antigen it targets is not known. There are no base qualities to consult, and no much larger clone falls within one base.

The paper as a whole reports these results and caveats: Invariant T cells such as MAIT and iNKT could partly confound zero-insertion analyses, though diverse VJ usage argued against this for most clonotypes. Compared with coincidental sharing between unrelated individuals, an excess of low generation-probability sequences was observed among out-of-frame TCR alpha sequences shared between twins. Fewer insertions were carried by abundant cord blood beta clonotypes, a similar but weaker trend appeared in young adult naive repertoires, and no such trend appeared in memory repertoires. Because the same donors could not be followed over many years, the conclusions depended on cross-sectional statistical analysis. In monozygotic twins, recombination models systematically underestimated out-of-frame TCR alpha sharing, but the models matched the sharing seen between unrelated individuals. Excess twin sharing in beta out-of-frame sequences was weaker because fewer shared sequences lowered the signal-to-noise ratio.

This same sample was also part of a study on T cells expressing NK-cell markers. From the second report: Three sorted T-cell subsets (CD3+CD56+NKG2C+, CD3+CD56+NKG2C- and CD3+CD56-NKG2C+) from fewer than 10 donors had their TCR beta-chain repertoires profiled. Among the eight sequenced donors, seven were HCMV-seropositive and one was HCMV-seronegative. To restrict sorting to alphabetaTCR-expressing T cells, an anti-gammadeltaTCR antibody was added in several experiments. In roughly 6 donors, the dominant CD3+CD56+NKG2C+ clonotypes were among the top 10 CD8+ clonotypes and accounted for about 1.0-8% of CD8+ T cells. Those dominant clonotypes were again the most abundant among CD3+CD56-NKG2C+ cells in several donors, at about 25-60.1%. It remained unclear whether the expanded NKG2C-expressing T cell clones were specific for HCMV antigens. Randomly selected healthy volunteers, three men and five women, were used as the eight sequenced donors. HCMV-specific IgG was detected in serum with a commercial ELISA kit to determine HCMV serostatus. Bulk peripheral blood T-cell repertoires were additionally sequenced from unsorted PBMC for a handful of donors. Reads were demultiplexed and grouped by UMI with MIGEC, and clonotypes were assembled and quantified with MiTCR. Only TCR cDNA sequences supported by at least two reads were kept to exclude erroneous sequences. The tcR package was used for downstream repertoire analysis, with clonotypes matched between fractions based on CDR3 nucleotide sequence plus V segment. VDJmatch was used to annotate antigen specificity against VDJdb, with one amino acid substitution in CDR3 permitted.

This TCR was sampled from a woman between 18 and 29 years old in good health. Input material: PBMCs.

The DNA sequence is given as TGCAGCGCACCCCGACTCGACACAGATACGCAGTATTTT. Translated, this is CSAPRLDTDTQYF. This chain is built from TRBV29-1 and TRBJ2-3, with the D segment identity uncertain. Looking up the germline V gene yields CDR1 SQVTM and CDR2 ANQGSEA. The CDR3 spans 13 residues, from the cysteine through the phenylalanine. The only DNA kept is the CDR3, 39 bases in frame from the first base. V sheds 7 bases and J sheds 2 bases, leaving 13 bases between their ends.